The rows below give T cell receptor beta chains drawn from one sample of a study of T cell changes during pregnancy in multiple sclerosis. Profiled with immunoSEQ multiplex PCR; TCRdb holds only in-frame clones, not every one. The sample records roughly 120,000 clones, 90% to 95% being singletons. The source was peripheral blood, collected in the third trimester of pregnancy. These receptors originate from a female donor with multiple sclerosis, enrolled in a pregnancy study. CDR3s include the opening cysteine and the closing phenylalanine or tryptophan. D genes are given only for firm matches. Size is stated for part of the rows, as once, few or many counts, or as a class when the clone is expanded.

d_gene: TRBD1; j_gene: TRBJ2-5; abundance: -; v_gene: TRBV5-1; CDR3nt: TGCGCCAGCAGCATGACCGGGACAGGGGGCGAAGAGACCCAGTACTTC; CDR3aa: CASSMTGTGGEETQYF
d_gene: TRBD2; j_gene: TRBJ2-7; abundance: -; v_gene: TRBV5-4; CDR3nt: TGTGCCAGCAGCCCAAGAGCGGGAGGGTCCTACGAGCAGTACTTC; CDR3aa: CASSPRAGGSYEQYF
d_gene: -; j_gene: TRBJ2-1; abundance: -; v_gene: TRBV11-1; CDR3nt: TGTGCCAGCAGCTTAGTGCGGGCGGGGGAGCAGTTCTTC; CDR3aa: CASSLVRAGEQFF
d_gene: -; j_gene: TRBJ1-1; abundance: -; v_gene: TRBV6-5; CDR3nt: TGTGCCAGCAGTTACGATAGAGAACAGGCAGAAGCTTTCTTT; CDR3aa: CASSYDREQAEAFF
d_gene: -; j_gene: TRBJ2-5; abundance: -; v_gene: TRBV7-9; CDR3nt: TGTGCCAGCAGCTTAGTGACAGTCAAAGAGACCCAGTACTTC; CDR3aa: CASSLVTVKETQYF
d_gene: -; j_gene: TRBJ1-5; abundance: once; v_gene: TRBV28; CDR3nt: TGTGCCAGCTCCCAGAGCAATCAGCCCCAGCATTTT; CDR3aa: CASSQSNQPQHF
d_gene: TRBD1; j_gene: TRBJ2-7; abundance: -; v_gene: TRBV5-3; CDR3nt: TGTGCCAGAAGGGGCCCCAGGACAGGCACTTCCTACGAGCAGTACTTC; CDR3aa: CARRGPRTGTSYEQYF
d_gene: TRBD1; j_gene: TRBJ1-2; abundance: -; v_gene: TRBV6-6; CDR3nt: TGTGCCAGCAGCCCCCAGGGGGTCTCGGACTATGGCTACACCTTC; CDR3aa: CASSPQGVSDYGYTF
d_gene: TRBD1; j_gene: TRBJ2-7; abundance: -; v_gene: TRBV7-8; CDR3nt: TGTGCCAGCAGCGCTTGGGACAGGAACTACGAGCAGTACTTC; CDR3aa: CASSAWDRNYEQYF
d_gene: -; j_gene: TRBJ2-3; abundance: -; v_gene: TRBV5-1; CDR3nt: TGCGCCAGCAGCACAGGAATCCCAGATACGCAGTATTTT; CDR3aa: CASSTGIPDTQYF
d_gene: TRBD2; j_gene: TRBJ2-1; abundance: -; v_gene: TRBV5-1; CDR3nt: TGCGCCAGCAGCCCAAGAGGTAGCGGGCCGAGCTCCTACAATGAGCAGTTCTTC; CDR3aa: CASSPRGSGPSSYNEQFF
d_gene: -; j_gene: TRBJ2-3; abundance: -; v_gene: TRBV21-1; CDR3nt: TGTGCCAGCACCTGGAGCGGGACCCCCACAGATACGCAGTATTTT; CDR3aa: CASTWSGTPTDTQYF
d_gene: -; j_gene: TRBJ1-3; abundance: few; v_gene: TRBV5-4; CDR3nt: TGTGCCAGCAGCTTGGCCGCGGGGAGCGGAAACACCATATATTTT; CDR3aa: CASSLAAGSGNTIYF
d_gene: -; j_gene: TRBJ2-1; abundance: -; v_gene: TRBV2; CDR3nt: TGTGCCAGCAGGGACTATGAGCAGTTCTTC; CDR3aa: CASRDYEQFF
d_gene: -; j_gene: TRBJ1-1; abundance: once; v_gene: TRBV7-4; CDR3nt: TGTGCCAGCACCAATGACAGTGAAGCTTTCTTT; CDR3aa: CASTNDSEAFF